These 32 T cell receptor beta chains were sequenced from one sample in a study of T cell repertoires in cytomegalovirus infection (dated by TCRdb to between 2018 and 2020). Sequenced on an Illumina HiSeq 1500. The public reads were run again by TCRdb, first through fastp at Q25 and then through MiXCR, and only productive beta chains were kept. Every CDR3 protein is listed once, alongside the most common genes and DNA of its rows. The sample table contains a few hundred thousand distinct CDR3 sequences; only one count was recorded for about 17% of them. Clones ranked in the top ten supply approximately 51% of the sample. Sequenced sample: CD8+ T cells from PBMCs. The origin of the receptors is a human donor in good health (CMV status not recorded). Some clones in this sample may be carry-over from other donors' samples.

The rearrangement joins TRBV7-4 to TRBJ2-5, with D tentatively TRBD1 or TRBD2 (5 bases each). CDR3 size: 13 residues. Germline CDR1 reads SGHVT; CDR2 reads SQSDAQ. V was pared by 4 bases and J by 4 bases, with 10 bases between. CDR3 sequence: CASSWPGRETQYF. For the CDR3, the DNA is TGTGCCAGCAGCTGGCCAGGGAGAGAGACCCAGTACTTC.

This clonotype occurred many times. This chain joins TRBV12-3 or TRBV12-4 and TRBJ2-3; D not certain. The CDR3 is made up of 13 amino acids. V was clipped by 3 bases and J by 6 bases, with 10 bases between them. The chain's CDR3 is CASSFGLEDTQYF. CDR3 nucleotide sequence: TGTGCCAGCAGTTTTGGATTGGAGGATACGCAGTATTTT.

The V call is TRBV28, the J call TRBJ1-1; no reliable D call. The CDR3 length is 14 residues. Trimming stripped 3 bases from V and 5 bases from J, with 13 bases between. The germline V gene has CDR1 MDHEN and CDR2 SYDVKM. The CDR3 is CASSFEGGSTEAFF. The CDR3 DNA reads TGTGCCAGCAGTTTTGAGGGTGGGAGTACTGAAGCTTTCTTT.

This clonotype showed up many times. Germline and junction disagree at one end, which may indicate a read error. The rearrangement uses TRBV7-9 and TRBJ1-1; D may be TRBD1 (5 bases). Germline CDR1 and CDR2: SEHNR and FQNEAQ (reference sequence). The CDR3 has 11 amino acids. CDR3 DNA: TGTGCCAGCAGCTTAGCGGGGACTACTCTCTTT. This translates into CASSLAGTTLF.

At least ten counts were recorded for this clonotype. This chain joins TRBV27 and TRBJ1-2; a possible D gene is TRBD1 (5 bases). CDR1 and CDR2 from the germline V gene are MNHEY and SMNVEV (reference sequence). The CDR3 is 12 residues long. V was clipped by 5 bases and J by 7 bases, with 11 bases between them. The CDR3 DNA reads TGTGCCAGCAGTGGCCCGGGACTTGGCTACACCTTC. Translated: CASSGPGLGYTF.

This clonotype was found a few times. V is TRBV5-5 and J is TRBJ1-5; 9 bases match TRBD1. This CDR3 region has 17 residues. Germline V gene sequence: CDR1 SGHKS, CDR2 YYEKEE (reference sequence). Trimming removed 4 bases from V and 0 bases from J; junction bases left unmatched: 8. The CDR3 region is CASSGGTGRVSNQPQHF. The DNA of the CDR3 is TGTGCCAGCAGCGGTGGGACAGGGAGAGTTAGCAATCAGCCCCAGCATTTT.

This clonotype was found many times. V usage is TRBV7-6 and J usage is TRBJ2-5; 11 bases align to TRBD2. Per the germline V gene, CDR1 is SGHVS and CDR2 is FNYEAQ. The V gene end was trimmed by 1 base and the J gene end by 2 bases; junction bases not matched to a gene: 3. The CDR3 spans 16 residues. CDR3 protein: CASSLVLAGDQETQYF. In DNA form, the CDR3 reads TGTGCCAGCAGCTTAGTACTAGCGGGGGATCAAGAGACCCAGTACTTC.

The table lists this clonotype with many counts. This chain uses TRBV5-4 with TRBJ2-1; 9 bases line up with TRBD2. The germline gives CDR1 SGHNT, CDR2 YYREEE (reference sequence). The CDR3 loop spans 15 amino acids. The ends lost 5 bases at V and 6 bases at J; junction bases unmatched: 9. The CDR3 DNA reads as TGTGCCAGCAGGGCAAACCCGGGACTAGCCAATGAGCAGTTCTTC. Protein product: CASRANPGLANEQFF.

This clonotype appeared a few times. The V call is TRBV27, the J call TRBJ1-5; 7 bases line up with TRBD1. V lost 5 bases and J lost 7; bases outside the gene matches: 11. Looked up from germline, CDR1 is MNHEY and CDR2 is SMNVEV (reference sequence). This CDR3 is 15 amino acids long. The CDR3 is CASSPRGGRGQPQHF. In nucleotides, the CDR3 is TGTGCCAGCAGTCCCAGGGGGGGAAGGGGACAGCCCCAGCATTTT.

V usage is TRBV6-5 and J usage is TRBJ1-3; 7 positions match TRBD1. The germline gives CDR1 MNHEY, CDR2 SVGAGI. With 1 base clipped from V and 1 base from J, the junction kept 4 bases outside the gene matches. The length of the CDR3 is 16 residues. In DNA form, the CDR3 reads TGTGCCAGCAGTTACTATGCAGGGGGGTCTGGAAACACCATATATTTT. Its protein is CASSYYAGGSGNTIYF.

This clonotype appeared a few times. J is TRBJ1-1 and V is TRBV19, with unresolved D. The CDR3 extends over 13 amino acids. The germline V gene has CDR1 LNHDA and CDR2 SQIVND (reference sequence). V lost 7 bases and J lost 7, with 16 bases in between. DNA for the CDR3: TGTGCCAGTACTGACGGCAGTACCTTTGAAGCTTTCTTT. Encoded protein: CASTDGSTFEAFF.

This clonotype showed up many times. The chain joins TRBV19 to TRBJ2-7, with 9 positions matching TRBD2. V lost 7 bases and J lost 0; bases outside the gene matches: 10. This CDR3 contains 16 residues. Germline V gene data show CDR1 as LNHDA and CDR2 as SQIVND (reference sequence). CDR3 coding DNA: TGTGCCAGTACCGTCCTGTCGCGGGGGGGCTCCTACGAGCAGTACTTC. Its translation: CASTVLSRGGSYEQYF.

This clonotype showed up many times. The rearrangement links TRBV11-2 to TRBJ1-1; D not certain. The CDR3 runs to 16 residues. Per the germline V gene, CDR1 is SGHAT and CDR2 is FQNNGV. With 0 bases removed from V and 0 bases from J, the gap between germline ends came to 11 bases. CDR3 DNA: TGTGCCAGCAGCTTAGATTGGAGGGATTTGAACACTGAAGCTTTCTTT. Protein product: CASSLDWRDLNTEAFF.

The rearrangement links TRBV28 to TRBJ1-1, with 7 nucleotides matching TRBD1. CDR3 length: 14 amino acids. V lost 2 bases to trimming and J lost 6 bases; unmatched junction nucleotides: 6. Germline CDR1 MDHEN, CDR2 SYDVKM. CDR3 in amino acids: CASSLRQTGSEAFF. In DNA, the CDR3 is TGTGCCAGCAGTTTACGACAGACAGGGTCTGAAGCTTTCTTT. The complete variable domain, with remaining parts taken from reference TRBV28 and TRBJ1-1, reads DVKVTQSSRYLVKRTGEKVFLECVQDMDHENMFWYRQDPGLGLRLIYFSYDVKMKEKGDIPEGYSVSREKKERFSLILESASTNQTSMYLCASSLRQTGSEAFFGQGTRLTVV.

This clonotype was seen at least ten times. J is TRBJ2-1 and V is TRBV7-9, with D hard to call. This CDR3 is 12 amino acids long. Germline CDR1 and CDR2: SEHNR and FQNEAQ (reference sequence). Trimming removed 4 bases from V and 6 bases from J, with 7 bases in between. CDR3 residues: CASSYTINEQFF. Written as DNA, the CDR3 is TGTGCCAGCAGCTATACTATCAATGAGCAGTTCTTC.

This rearrangement joins TRBV6-6 to TRBJ2-2, with a possible D match to TRBD2 (6 bases). The CDR3 is 16 residues long. V lost 6 bases, J lost 3 bases, and 17 bases lay in between. Germline CDR1 and CDR2: MNHNY and SVGAGI (reference sequence). The CDR3 coding sequence is TGTGCCAGCAGATACAGAGCCAGGGAGGACACCGGGGAGCTGTTTTTT. This translates into CASRYRAREDTGELFF.

The V gene is TRBV11-2, the J gene TRBJ2-5; possible D gene TRBD1, 6 bases. V was cut by 1 base and J by 2 bases, with 11 bases left in between. Germline V gene data show CDR1 as SGHAT and CDR2 as FQNNGV. The CDR3 has 15 amino acids. In DNA form, the CDR3 reads TGTGCCAGCAGCTTAGTCAGGGACAAACAAGAGACCCAGTACTTC. Translating gives CASSLVRDKQETQYF.

The chain uses TRBV29-1 and TRBJ2-2; no reliable D call. Looked up from germline, CDR1 is SQVTM and CDR2 is ANQGSEA. CDR3 length: 10 amino acids. The V gene lost 7 bases and the J gene lost 8 bases, with 8 bases spanning the gap. The CDR3 region is CSGLRGELFF. DNA of the CDR3: TGCAGCGGACTTCGTGGGGAGCTGTTTTTT.

This clonotype was observed a few times. The chain couples TRBV19 to TRBJ1-4; TRBD1 is a possible D gene (5 bases). Trimming cost V 0 bases and J 11 bases, with 16 bases left between them. CDR3 length: 15 amino acids. CDR1 and CDR2 from the germline V gene are LNHDA and SQIVND (reference sequence). The CDR3 region is CASSIESLGPDKLFF. Here the CDR3 DNA reads TGTGCCAGTAGTATAGAATCTCTGGGACCCGACAAACTGTTTTTT.

Ten or more counts support this clonotype. The V and J genes are TRBV7-2 and TRBJ2-3; D possibly corresponds to TRBD2 (5 bases). Looked up from germline, CDR1 is SGHTA and CDR2 is FQGNSA. The V end lost 3 bases, the J end lost 3 bases, and 13 bases lay between the germline ends. The CDR3 runs 15 residues. CDR3 in DNA: TGTGCCAGCAGCTTGGGATTTCGGGGAACAGATACGCAGTATTTT. Translated: CASSLGFRGTDTQYF. Based on the CDR3 plus reference TRBV7-2 and TRBJ2-3, the full variable domain is GAGVSQSPSNKVTEKGKDVELRCDPISGHTALYWYRQSLGQGLEFLIYFQGNSAPDKSGLPSDRFSAERTGGSVSTLTIQRTQQEDSAVYLCASSLGFRGTDTQYFGPGTRLTVL.

The chain has TRBV11-2 and TRBJ2-3; TRBD1 or TRBD2 may be the D gene (5 bases each). With 0 bases removed from V and 4 bases from J, the gap between germline ends came to 14 bases. The CDR3 covers 16 residues. CDR1 and CDR2 from the germline V gene are SGHAT and FQNNGV. CDR3 residues: CASSLEGNRGADTQYF. The CDR3 DNA reads TGTGCCAGCAGCTTAGAAGGGAACCGAGGGGCAGATACGCAGTATTTT.

This rearrangement joins TRBV6-1 to TRBJ2-7, with TRBD2 matching 13 bases. Germline V CDR1 and CDR2: MNHNS, SASEGT. J was trimmed by 3 bases and V by 2 bases; bases with no gene match: 13. The CDR3 length is 19 residues. Written as DNA, the CDR3 is TGTGCCAGCAGTGAACCGAGGACTAGCGGGGGCCGGGGCCGCTACGAGCAGTACTTC. Its protein is CASSEPRTSGGRGRYEQYF.

J is TRBJ2-3 and V is TRBV6-4; D possibly corresponds to TRBD2 (6 bases). The CDR3 extends over 17 amino acids. CDR1 and CDR2 from the germline V gene are MRHNA and SNTAGT. With 5 bases removed from V and 0 bases from J, the gap between germline ends came to 18 bases. CDR3 nucleotide sequence: TGTGCCAGCAGTCTGGATGGCGGGGACTCGAGCACAGATACGCAGTATTTT. It yields the protein CASSLDGGDSSTDTQYF.

The gene calls are TRBV28 and TRBJ2-7, with 9 bases matching TRBD2. J was trimmed by 5 bases and V by 3 bases; bases with no gene match: 5. Germline values: CDR1 MDHEN, CDR2 SYDVKM. This CDR3 comprises 14 residues. CDR3 loop: CASSLVRGGNEQYF. In DNA form, the CDR3 reads TGTGCCAGCAGTTTGGTGCGGGGGGGGAACGAGCAGTACTTC. Combining the CDR3 with reference TRBV28 and TRBJ2-7 gives the whole variable domain DVKVTQSSRYLVKRTGEKVFLECVQDMDHENMFWYRQDPGLGLRLIYFSYDVKMKEKGDIPEGYSVSREKKERFSLILESASTNQTSMYLCASSLVRGGNEQYFGPGTRLTVT.

This clonotype turned up a few times. The CDR3 sequence: CASSYHRGLIDTQYF. CDR3 sequence (DNA): TGTGCCAGCAGTTACCACAGGGGGCTGATAGATACGCAGTATTTT. This chain joins TRBV6-6 and TRBJ2-3; 9 nucleotides line up with TRBD1. The CDR3 runs 15 residues. Germline V lookup: CDR1 MNHNY, CDR2 SVGAGI (reference sequence). J gave up 5 bases and V 2 bases, and 5 bases lay outside the gene matches.

This chain connects TRBV14 to TRBJ2-7; the D call may be TRBD1 or TRBD2 (5 bases each). The germline V gene has CDR1 SGHDN and CDR2 FVKESK. The CDR3 extends over 17 amino acids. Trimming cost V 3 bases and J 0 bases, with 18 bases left between them. The CDR3 coding sequence is TGTGCCAGCAGCCACCTTACCACGGGACCCAGCTCCTACGAGCAGTACTTC. This gives the protein CASSHLTTGPSSYEQYF.

The table lists this clonotype with many counts. The chain couples TRBV4-1 to TRBJ2-5; either TRBD1 or TRBD2 may supply D (5 bases each). Germline V gene data show CDR1 as MGHRA and CDR2 as YSYEKL. Trimming removed 4 bases from V and 1 base from J, with 13 bases in between. The CDR3 totals 15 residues. The CDR3 DNA is TGCGCCAGCAGCCCAAATGAGGGGCTCCAAGAGACCCAGTACTTC. This gives the protein CASSPNEGLQETQYF.

V is TRBV29-1 and J is TRBJ1-2; D perhaps matches TRBD1 (5 bases). The CDR3 has 14 residues. Germline loops: CDR1 SQVTM, CDR2 ANQGSEA. The V end lost 7 bases, the J end lost 2 bases, and 17 bases lay between the germline ends. CDR3 in amino acids: CSAKTLQGNYGYTF. The CDR3 DNA is TGCAGCGCCAAGACACTTCAGGGCAACTATGGCTACACCTTC.

There are a few counts of this clonotype. The J gene is TRBJ2-7, the V gene TRBV28; no clear D gene. Germline CDR1 is MDHEN and CDR2 is SYDVKM. The CDR3 is made up of 11 amino acids. Trimming took 11 bases from V and 4 from J, leaving 12 bases between them. CDR3 in amino acids: CACTSEYEQYF. Here the CDR3 DNA reads TGTGCCTGCACCTCCGAATACGAGCAGTACTTC.

CDR3: CASGLILTGQGEGYTF. The CDR3 DNA is TGTGCTAGTGGTTTGATCCTAACGGGACAGGGCGAGGGCTACACCTTC. The chain has TRBV12-5 and TRBJ1-2, with 9 positions matching TRBD1. The CDR3 spans 16 residues. Per the germline V gene, CDR1 is LGHNT and CDR2 is FRNRAP. After removal of 2 bases from V and 8 bases from J, the junction contained 12 bases not matched to a gene.

CDR3 DNA: TGTGCCAGCAACCTGGACGGGATTGGGACCGGGGAGCTGTTTTTT. Its translation: CASNLDGIGTGELFF. The chain carries TRBV6-5 and TRBJ2-2, with D possibly being TRBD2 (5 bases). The length of the CDR3 is 15 residues. Looked up from germline, CDR1 is MNHEY and CDR2 is SVGAGI. Trimming cost V 7 bases and J 5 bases, with 17 bases left between them.

The chain couples TRBV3-1 to TRBJ2-2, with D tentatively TRBD2 (5 bases). The CDR3 totals 15 residues. Germline V CDR1 and CDR2: LGHDT, YNNKEL (reference sequence). V was pared by 6 bases and J by 7 bases, with 18 bases between. The CDR3 DNA is TGTGCCAGCAGTCACGTGGCTAGCAGTGACGGGGAGCTGTTTTTT. Its translation is CASSHVASSDGELFF.